These T cell receptor beta chains were read from a single sample in a study of blood T cell dynamics during melanoma immunotherapy. The method was immunoSEQ multiplex PCR; TCRdb's version includes in-frame clones alone and lacks a portion of them. The sample records roughly 9,400 clones, roughly 90% being singletons. Sample: blood, taken from a patient treated with checkpoint blockade. The receptors derive from a human donor with melanoma. Each CDR3 is given without its conserved first and last residue. The D gene is left open where the match is weak.

j_call d_call v_call cdr3_aa
TRBJ2-3 TRBD2 TRBV19 ASSIGTSGAGDTQY
TRBJ2-5 - TRBV27 ATSGSLHRETQY
TRBJ2-3 - TRBV30 AWRGSGDTQY
TRBJ1-1 - TRBV19 ASGPGRTEAF
- - TRBV2 ASSSRGRGYEQY
TRBJ1-3 - TRBV27 ASRGWGHTIY
TRBJ2-5 TRBD1 TRBV5-1 ASSPGQGEETQY
TRBJ2-7 - TRBV27 ASTWVRGGAYEQY
TRBJ1-5 TRBD1 TRBV28 ASRDRDRSYSNQPQH
TRBJ2-1 - TRBV4-3 ASSPMGGGSGNEQF
TRBJ1-5 - TRBV6-5 ASSKTLNQPQH
TRBJ2-3 TRBD1 TRBV9 ASSPRGTGGGDTQY
TRBJ2-7 TRBD1 TRBV7-7 ASSYGQGPYEQY
TRBJ2-7 TRBD1 TRBV19 ASARDRVNYEQY
TRBJ2-1 - TRBV7-9 ASSANDGHNEQF
TRBJ2-5 - TRBV20-1 SAQYQETQY
TRBJ2-1 - TRBV27 ASSPGLVPIMEF
TRBJ1-2 - TRBV11-3 ASTILSGANYGYT
TRBJ1-1 - TRBV7-3 ASGRPNTEAF
TRBJ1-2 TRBD1 TRBV10-3 AISPSRDSYVYGYT
TRBJ2-1 - TRBV27 ASSLDPRGKVTWAGYNEQF
TRBJ1-6 - TRBV27 ATHSPLH
TRBJ1-1 - TRBV7-9 ASSRDWGTEAF
TRBJ2-6 - TRBV9 ASSPDSGANVLT
TRBJ1-6 - TRBV27 ASSLRVRGRSSYNSPLH
TRBJ2-5 - TRBV5-1 ASSHGQTQETQY
TRBJ2-5 TRBD2 TRBV9 ASSVGEGRQETQY
TRBJ1-1 TRBD1 TRBV5-6 ASSSRDRVPEAF
TRBJ2-5 TRBD2 TRBV7-3 ASSPASGSKTQY
TRBJ2-3 TRBD2 TRBV7-8 ASSPRVAGGTDTQY
TRBJ2-5 - TRBV7-9 ASTPGGETQY
TRBJ2-3 - TRBV9 ASSKHRLGTDTQY
TRBJ2-5 - TRBV28 ASSLSGGQTQY
TRBJ2-7 - TRBV6-1 ASSEYSGSSYEQY
TRBJ2-1 TRBD2 TRBV7-9 ASSLAGRAAGV
TRBJ2-3 - TRBV6-6 ASTLLVPGTDTQY
TRBJ1-3 TRBD1 TRBV28 ASSWGQLPGNTIY
TRBJ2-2 - TRBV7-2 ASSPGLNTGELF
TRBJ1-1 - TRBV7-6 ASTWGPEAF
TRBJ2-1 - TRBV19 ASSTRGGSTEQF
- TRBD2 TRBV2 ASRILAGGGYEQY